These 20 T cell receptor beta chains were sequenced from one sample in a study of blood T cell repertoires in COVID-19. Here immunoSEQ multiplex PCR was the method, and the copy in TCRdb shows in-frame clones only, minus some. The profile shows some 170,000 clones, over 75% of them singletons. The source material was PBMCs or T cells enriched from blood (not recorded which). All receptors derive from a man in his forties or fifties who had recovered from COVID-19.

The chain combines TRBV7-3 with TRBJ2-6; D remains unclear. CDR1 and CDR2 from the germline V gene are SGHTA and FQGTGA. Trimming cost V 5 bases and J 2 bases, with 13 bases left between them. The length of the CDR3 is 16 residues. The CDR3 here is CASSLTDITGANVLTF. In DNA form, the CDR3 reads TGTGCCAGCAGCCTCACTGACATAACTGGGGCCAACGTCCTGACTTTC.

The J gene is TRBJ2-7, the V gene TRBV5-8, with D possibly matching TRBD1 (6 bases). Germline CDR1 and CDR2: SGHTS and YDEGEE. The CDR3 has 15 amino acids. V was pared by 0 bases and J by 0 bases, with 10 bases between. The CDR3 spells CASSLAGAYSYEQYF. The CDR3 DNA follows: TGTGCCAGCAGCTTGGCAGGGGCGTACTCCTACGAGCAGTACTTC.

This CDR3 is CASRWEVGASQPQHF. Written as DNA, the CDR3 is TGTGCCAGCAGATGGGAGGTTGGGGCCAGCCAGCCCCAGCATTTT. The rearrangement links TRBV19 to TRBJ1-5; D possibly corresponds to TRBD1 (5 bases). Germline assignment: CDR1 LNHDA and CDR2 SQIVND (reference sequence). The V gene lost 9 bases and the J gene lost 7 bases, with 22 bases spanning the gap. CDR3 length: 15 residues.

This chain connects TRBV5-5 to TRBJ1-5, with 7 positions matching TRBD1. The CDR3 totals 18 residues. Losses at the gene ends were 2 bases for V and 0 bases for J; bases not matched to a gene: 11. The V gene's germline CDR1 is SGHKS and CDR2 YYEKEE (reference sequence). CDR3 protein: CASSLNDRAPYSNQPQHF. CDR3 nucleotide sequence: TGTGCCAGCAGCTTAAACGACAGGGCCCCTTATAGCAATCAGCCCCAGCATTTT.

The count of this clone is one. The V call is TRBV6-1, the J call TRBJ2-3, with D possibly matching TRBD2 (7 bases). Per germline, CDR1 MNHNS and CDR2 SASEGT. V was shortened by 2 bases and J by 4 bases, with 13 bases between the two germline ends. The CDR3 is 15 residues long. This CDR3 is CASSERGGEADTQYF. The CDR3 DNA reads as TGTGCCAGCAGTGAACGAGGGGGGGAAGCAGATACGCAGTATTTT.

The chain recombines TRBV6-5 with TRBJ1-5; D ambiguous. CDR1 is MNHEY and CDR2 is SVGAGI in the germline V gene. The CDR3 covers 15 residues. Trimming left V 0 bases short and J 9 bases short, with 15 bases between. CDR3 nucleotide sequence: TGTGCCAGCAGTTACTCCCGTTCGCTGTCGGGGCCCCAGCATTTT. Its translation: CASSYSRSLSGPQHF.

This clone was counted once. The V call is TRBV5-1, the J call TRBJ2-3; TRBD2 matches 8 bases. The CDR3 loop spans 15 amino acids. J lost 2 bases, V lost 7 bases, and 9 bases had no gene match. Germline lookup yields CDR1 SGHRS and CDR2 YFSETQ. The CDR3 reads CASRTGTRNTDTQYF. Written as DNA, the CDR3 is TGCGCCAGCCGCACCGGGACTAGAAACACAGATACGCAGTATTTT.

The chain is built from TRBV30 and TRBJ2-7, with D perhaps TRBD1 (6 bases). Trimming pared 0 bases from V and 12 bases from J, leaving 24 bases between. Germline V gene data show CDR1 as GTSNPN and CDR2 as SVGIG (reference sequence). CDR3 length equals 15 residues. CDR3 residues: CAWSVGGRTTDRWYF. The CDR3 nucleotides are TGTGCCTGGAGTGTAGGGGGTAGGACAACCGACCGGTGGTACTTC. Filled out from reference TRBV30 and TRBJ2-7, the complete variable domain reads SQTIHQWPATLVQPVGSPLSLECTVEGTSNPNLYWYRQAAGRGLQLLFYSVGIGQISSEVPQNLSASRPQDRQFILSSKKLLLSDSGFYLCAWSVGGRTTDRWYFGPGTRLTVT.

This sequence joins TRBV14 and TRBJ2-1, with D possibly matching TRBD2 (5 bases). Germline CDR1 reads SGHDN; CDR2 reads FVKESK. This CDR3 contains 12 residues. V dropped 3 bases and J dropped 8 bases, with 8 bases sitting between them. The DNA of the CDR3 is TGTGCCAGCAGCCACGGGATATATGAGCAGTTCTTC. Translation gives CASSHGIYEQFF.

This clone was found once. This chain connects TRBV3-1 (or the pseudogene TRBV3-2) to TRBJ2-3; 16 nucleotides agree with TRBD2. Germline V lookup: CDR1 LGHDT, CDR2 YNNKEL (reference sequence). The CDR3 consists of 18 residues. Losses at the gene ends were 4 bases for V and 1 base for J; bases not matched to a gene: 5. In nucleotides, the CDR3 is TGTGCCAGCAGCCGGACCGGGACTAGCGGGGGGGGCACAGATACGCAGTATTTT. Translated: CASSRTGTSGGGTDTQYF.

The rearrangement joins TRBV7-2 to TRBJ2-3, with no clear D. Germline values: CDR1 SGHTA, CDR2 FQGNSA. Trimming left V 1 base short and J 2 bases short, with 10 bases between. This CDR3 spans 15 amino acids. The CDR3 DNA sequence: TGTGCCAGCAGCTTAGAGTCCTTCTACACAGATACGCAGTATTTT. This sequence encodes CASSLESFYTDTQYF.

The chain is built from TRBV7-3 and TRBJ1-6; 8 bases map to TRBD1. Trimming at V came to 1 base and at J to 8 bases, leaving 7 bases not matched to a gene. The CDR3 contains 16 residues. Per the germline V gene, CDR1 is SGHTA and CDR2 is FQGTGA. The CDR3 DNA sequence: TGTGCCAGCAGCTTAAACCCCCAGGGGGCGGATTCACCCCTCCACTTT. Protein product: CASSLNPQGADSPLHF.

The rearrangement joins TRBV7-5 to TRBJ1-1; TRBD1 was called by the table and not checked on the DNA. TRBV7-5 is a pseudogene. The CDR3 is made up of 13 amino acids. The CDR3 region has the DNA TGTGCCAGAAGCTTAGGCAGAAACACTGAAGCTTTCTTT. Protein product: CARSLGRNTEAFF.

The V gene is TRBV6-6, the J gene TRBJ1-2; D remains unclear. V was shortened by 7 bases and J by 13 bases, with 22 bases between the two germline ends. Germline assignment: CDR1 MNHNY and CDR2 SVGAGI (reference sequence). The CDR3 is 13 amino acids. CDR3 coding DNA: TGTGCCAGCAAACCCCGTGAGGGTATTCTCTCCACCTTC. It is translated as CASKPREGILSTF.

The rearrangement links TRBV6-5 to TRBJ2-1; D is possibly TRBD2 (5 bases). Trimming left V 8 bases short and J 8 bases short, with 19 bases between. The CDR3 is made up of 14 amino acids. CDR1 is MNHEY, CDR2 SVGAGI, per germline. Written as DNA, the CDR3 is TGTGCCAGCCTCCCCGCCTGGGGTAGCGATGAGCAGTTCTTC. Its translation is CASLPAWGSDEQFF.

This chain's CDR3 is CASSGGGAVSDTQYF. CDR3 bases: TGTGCCAGCAGCGGGGGAGGAGCGGTTTCAGATACGCAGTATTTT. This chain connects TRBV5-4 to TRBJ2-3, with D possibly matching TRBD2 (6 bases). Per the germline V gene, CDR1 is SGHNT and CDR2 is YYREEE (reference sequence). CDR3 size: 15 residues. The V gene lost 4 bases and the J gene lost 4 bases, with 16 bases spanning the gap. The full variable domain, completed using reference TRBV5-4 and TRBJ2-3, is ETGVTQSPTHLIKTRGQQVTLRCSSQSGHNTVSWYQQALGQGPQFIFQYYREEENGRGNFPPRFSGLQFPNYSSELNVNALELDDSALYLCASSGGGAVSDTQYFGPGTRLTVL.

This clone has just a few counts. The rearrangement uses TRBV6-6 and TRBJ2-7; D perhaps matches TRBD1 (7 bases). The V end lost 5 bases, the J end lost 6 bases, and 14 bases lay between the germline ends. Germline V lookup: CDR1 MNHNY, CDR2 SVGAGI (reference sequence). CDR3 size: 13 residues. In DNA, the CDR3 is TGTGCCAGCAGTAGGGGGGACAGACCCGAGCAGTACTTC. It is translated as CASSRGDRPEQYF.

The chain employs TRBV10-3 and TRBJ1-5; 10 bases fit TRBD1. Unmatched junction bases numbered 2, after V lost 2 bases and J lost 1 base. The CDR3 runs 16 residues. Per germline, CDR1 ENHRY and CDR2 SYGVKD. The DNA for the CDR3 is TGTGCCATCAGTGAGGACAGGGGGCAAAGCAATCAGCCCCAGCATTTT. Encoded protein: CAISEDRGQSNQPQHF.

V usage is TRBV5-1 and J usage is TRBJ1-1, with D tentatively TRBD1 (6 bases). Trimming took off 5 bases at V and 1 base at J, with 15 bases between the two ends. The CDR3 totals 15 residues. The V gene's germline CDR1 is SGHRS and CDR2 YFSETQ. DNA of the CDR3: TGCGCCAGCAGTTCGAACCCGACAGGGAACACTGAAGCTTTCTTT. Its translation: CASSSNPTGNTEAFF.

This sequence joins TRBV10-2 and TRBJ1-1; TRBD1 is a possible D gene (5 bases). The ends were cut back, 10 bases at V and 4 bases at J, with 16 bases in the middle. CDR3 size: 13 residues. Germline CDR1 reads WSHSY; CDR2 reads SAAADI. CDR3 sequence reads: CATHLQGGTEAFF. The CDR3 nucleotides read TGCGCCACCCATCTCCAGGGAGGCACTGAAGCTTTCTTT.